This TCR beta chain was sequenced during a study of Ad26.COV2.S vaccination and SARS-CoV-2 variants. Study-wide findings and caveats: Spike-specific TCR breadth ran higher among vaccine recipients than placebo recipients.

In its sample, this clone was seen many times. Antigen: not known. Profiled with immunoSEQ multiplex PCR; TCRdb holds only in-frame clones, not every one. The table has over 200,000 clones, more than 75% seen once. The treatment was: about 20 received Ad26.COV2.S at low or high dose, single or two shots; about 5 received placebo; per-sample allocation not given. Each sample was drawn 63 days after the first injection (of vaccine or placebo). This specimen consisted of peripheral blood, obtained in a trial of Ad26.COV2.S vaccine versus placebo. The TCR originated in a person between 18 and 65 years old who received the Ad26.COV2.S COVID-19 vaccine or a placebo.

CDR3 amino acids: CASIGVAYLSGNTIYF. CDR3 nucleotides: TGTGCCAGCATAGGGGTGGCCTACCTCTCTGGAAACACCATATATTTT. The chain links TRBV7-3 to TRBJ1-3; D is perhaps TRBD1 (5 bases). V lost 7 bases and J lost 0, with 16 bases in between. Per the germline V gene, CDR1 is SGHTA and CDR2 is FQGTGA. This CDR3 contains 16 residues.